This TCR beta chain was identified during a study of cytomegalovirus exposure and HLA in healthy donors. General observations from the study: According to a subsequent analysis, TCR clusters from the first cohort were inclined to appear together in the 120 validation repertoires.

Of note for this clone: Its antigen is not known.

Produced via immunoSEQ multiplex PCR; TCRdb's table is partial and in-frame only. Of 100,000 to 150,000 clones listed, more than 85% were seen once; the top ten hold about 4.3%. With V trimmed by 1 base and J by 8 bases, 5 bases remained unmatched. CDR1 is SGHRS, CDR2 YFSETQ, per germline. The CDR3 loop spans 15 amino acids. Sequenced input: PBMCs. This sequence originates from a man between 18 and 35 years old in good health and CMV-seropositive. This chain joins TRBV5-1 and TRBJ1-6; 8 bases agree with TRBD1. CDR3 region: CASSLRVTGDSPLHF. The CDR3 DNA reads TGCGCCAGCAGCTTGCGGGTGACAGGGGATTCACCCCTCCACTTT.